Shown below are 30 T cell receptor beta chains from a single sample sequenced in a study of T cell repertoires in cytomegalovirus infection. TCRdb called the reads again in MiXCR, with one record for every CDR3 protein. In the table there are roughly 920,000 distinct CDR3 sequences, around 30% of which are singletons. The antigens for these receptors are not known. This specimen was cultured CD8+ T cells from PBMCs, taken from culture after CMV antigen stimulation. The receptors come from a human donor in good health (CMV status not recorded). Some clones in this sample may be carry-over from other donors' samples.

This clonotype has just a few counts. The chain uses TRBV5-5 and TRBJ1-5, with D tentatively TRBD1 (5 bases). The CDR3 is made up of 16 amino acids. Trimming shortened V by 4 bases and J by 2 bases, and 16 bases separated the two germline ends. Looked up from germline, CDR1 is SGHKS and CDR2 is YYEKEE (reference sequence). This chain's CDR3 is CASSTDQGLGNQPQHF. The CDR3, as DNA: TGTGCCAGCAGCACCGACCAGGGCCTGGGCAATCAGCCCCAGCATTTT.

The chain recombines TRBV5-5 with TRBJ1-2; maybe TRBD1 (6 bases). Per germline, CDR1 SGHKS and CDR2 YYEKEE (reference sequence). The CDR3 loop spans 14 amino acids. The V end was cut by 5 bases, the J end by 8 bases, with 19 bases between. The CDR3 region is CASRPGQGTWGYTF. Written as DNA, the CDR3 is TGTGCCAGCAGGCCGGGACAAGGGACTTGGGGCTACACCTTC.

The chain combines TRBV6-5 with TRBJ2-1; TRBD1 matches at 7 bases. This CDR3 comprises 15 residues. From germline, CDR1 is MNHEY and CDR2 SVGAGI. The V and J ends lost 4 bases and 4 bases, in that order; junction bases with no gene match: 7. The CDR3 DNA sequence: TGTGCCAGCAGTTCCGGGACAGAAGCTTACAATGAGCAGTTCTTC. It yields the protein CASSSGTEAYNEQFF.

There are a few counts of this clonotype. The gene calls are TRBV7-9 and TRBJ2-4; weak D call: TRBD2 (5 bases). The V and J ends lost 1 base and 7 bases respectively, with 14 bases between them. Germline CDR1 is SEHNR and CDR2 is FQNEAQ (reference sequence). The CDR3 covers 15 residues. CDR3 in amino acids: CASSLVDLTKNIQYF. The CDR3 nucleotides are TGTGCCAGCAGCTTAGTGGACTTGACGAAGAACATTCAGTACTTC.

The chain links TRBV7-9 to TRBJ2-1; 7 bases map to TRBD1. V lost 3 bases, J lost 8 bases, and 10 bases stayed unmatched. This CDR3 contains 15 residues. Germline-derived CDR1 and CDR2 are SEHNR and FQNEAQ (reference sequence). This CDR3 is CASSFLGGVDDEQFF. The CDR3 DNA reads TGTGCCAGCAGCTTCCTAGGGGGCGTAGACGATGAGCAGTTCTTC.

This CDR3 is CASSDVPRNTEAFF. Here the CDR3 DNA reads TGTGCCAGCAGTGATGTACCCAGGAACACTGAAGCTTTCTTT. The chain combines TRBV2 with TRBJ1-1; D unresolved. Germline V lookup: CDR1 SNHLY, CDR2 FYNNEI. The CDR3 has 14 residues. The V end was cut by 3 bases, the J end by 1 base, with 9 bases between.

The rearrangement uses TRBV28 and TRBJ2-3; a possible D gene is TRBD2 (6 bases). CDR3 size: 14 residues. Germline lookup yields CDR1 MDHEN and CDR2 SYDVKM. With 6 bases removed from V and 6 bases from J, the gap between germline ends came to 16 bases. This chain's CDR3 is CASSLRTISDTQYF. The CDR3 coding sequence is TGTGCCAGCAGCCTGAGGACTATTTCGGATACGCAGTATTTT. Full variable domain (remainder filled in from reference TRBV28 and TRBJ2-3): DVKVTQSSRYLVKRTGEKVFLECVQDMDHENMFWYRQDPGLGLRLIYFSYDVKMKEKGDIPEGYSVSREKKERFSLILESASTNQTSMYLCASSLRTISDTQYFGPGTRLTVL.

V and J are TRBV6-6 and TRBJ2-4; TRBD1 aligns across 9 bases. CDR3 length: 16 amino acids. The germline gives CDR1 MNHNY, CDR2 SVGAGI (reference sequence). The junction had 12 bases not matched to a gene; V was cut back by 7 bases and J by 5 bases. CDR3 protein: CASILRRDRDENIQYF. The CDR3 nucleotides are TGTGCCAGCATTTTACGTCGGGACAGGGACGAAAACATTCAGTACTTC.

This chain links TRBV29-1 with TRBJ1-4; D unresolved. The CDR3 runs to 13 residues. V lost 1 base and J 8 bases, leaving 11 bases between the germline ends. Per germline, CDR1 SQVTM and CDR2 ANQGSEA. CDR3 nucleotides: TGCAGCGTTGAAGGGACCGAGGGAGAAAAACTGTTTTTT. This gives the protein CSVEGTEGEKLFF.

The V call is TRBV3-1, the J call TRBJ1-2, with 7 positions matching TRBD1. The CDR3 covers 15 residues. Per germline, CDR1 LGHDT and CDR2 YNNKEL (reference sequence). Germline trimming cut 4 bases from V and 1 base from J; bases unmatched to any gene: 6. The CDR3 coding sequence is TGTGCCAGCAGCCGTGGGACAGCGTATAACTATGGCTACACCTTC. It codes for CASSRGTAYNYGYTF.

As for this clonotype: Given a much more abundant clone one base away, this may be a read error. The rearrangement joins TRBV6-6 to TRBJ1-5; weak D call: TRBD1 (6 bases). Germline V lookup: CDR1 MNHNY, CDR2 SVGAGI (reference sequence). V was cut by 0 bases and J by 5 bases, with 8 bases left in between. The CDR3 is made up of 14 amino acids. The CDR3 is CASSYSGGDQPQHF. The DNA for the CDR3 is TGTGCCAGCAGTTACTCGGGGGGCGATCAGCCCCAGCATTTT.

This clonotype has a handful of counts. This chain's CDR3 is CASSVTDGRYQPQHF. CDR3 in DNA: TGTGCCAGCAGCGTAACCGACGGAAGGTATCAGCCCCAGCATTTT. The rearrangement joins TRBV7-2 to TRBJ1-5; D not resolved. The CDR3 sequence is 15 residues long. With 5 bases removed from V and 5 bases from J, the gap between germline ends came to 16 bases. The germline V gene has CDR1 SGHTA and CDR2 FQGNSA.

About this clonotype: A much larger clone lies one base from this, so it may be a read error. The gene calls are TRBV7-9 and TRBJ1-4, with unresolved D. The CDR3 spans 14 residues. Germline CDR1 SEHNR, CDR2 FQNEAQ (reference sequence). The CDR3 region has the DNA TGTGTCAGTACACCAGGACGGGATGAGGAAAAACTGTTTTTT. Translated, it gives CVSTPGRDEEKLFF.

This clonotype was seen more than once but under ten times. CDR3: CASSLDPGNDYGYTF. CDR3 in DNA: TGTGCCAGCAGCTTAGACCCGGGTAATGACTATGGCTACACCTTC. The chain has TRBV7-9 and TRBJ1-2; D is uncertain. Deletions cut 1 base from V and 3 bases from J, with 12 bases between. This CDR3 is 15 amino acids long. The germline gives CDR1 SEHNR, CDR2 FQNEAQ (reference sequence).

This clonotype was counted between two and nine times. V gene TRBV12-3 or TRBV12-4 combines with J gene TRBJ2-1, with 9 bases lining up with TRBD1. The CDR3 contains 14 residues. The V and J ends lost 6 bases and 8 bases, in that order; junction bases with no gene match: 8. CDR3 amino acids: CASSPWTGDYEQFF. The DNA of the CDR3 is TGTGCCAGCAGCCCCTGGACAGGGGATTATGAGCAGTTCTTC.

The sample holds a few counts of this clonotype. The genes are TRBV11-2 and TRBJ2-5; 7 nucleotides line up with TRBD1. Germline V lookup: CDR1 SGHAT, CDR2 FQNNGV. This CDR3 is 15 amino acids long. Trimming took 2 bases from V and 5 from J; bases not matched to a gene: 8. CDR3 in DNA: TGTGCCAGCAGCTTAAGCAGTGACAGGGATGAGACCCAGTACTTC. This translates into CASSLSSDRDETQYF.

The V gene is TRBV5-8, the J gene TRBJ1-4; D is unresolved. The CDR3 totals 16 residues. Germline V gene sequence: CDR1 SGHTS, CDR2 YDEGEE. V lost 4 bases and J 6 bases, leaving 19 bases between the germline ends. CDR3 coding DNA: TGTGCCAGCAGCCGATTGGGTGGGGAGAAGGATGAAAAACTGTTTTTT. This sequence encodes CASSRLGGEKDEKLFF. Supplemented by reference TRBV5-8 and TRBJ1-4, the full variable domain reads EAGVTQSPTHLIKTRGQQATLRCSPISGHTSVYWYQQALGLGLQFLLWYDEGEERNRGNFPPRFSGRQFPNYSSELNVNALELEDSALYLCASSRLGGEKDEKLFFGSGTQLSVL.

The gene calls are TRBV19 and TRBJ1-1, with D uncertain. The CDR3 is 12 amino acids. V was cut by 1 base and J by 10 bases, with 10 bases left in between. Germline CDR1 LNHDA, CDR2 SQIVND (reference sequence). In DNA, the CDR3 is TGTGCCAGTAGTATAGTCCCACATCGAGCTTTCTTT. It yields the protein CASSIVPHRAFF.

This clonotype was observed a few times. The chain links TRBV9 to TRBJ1-1; D remains ambiguous. CDR1 is SGDLS and CDR2 is YYNGEE in the germline V gene. The V gene lost 0 bases and the J gene lost 0 bases, with 9 bases spanning the gap. CDR3 size: 15 residues. The CDR3, as DNA: TGTGCCAGCAGCGTAGTCGGGGATATGAACACTGAAGCTTTCTTT. Protein product: CASSVVGDMNTEAFF. The full variable domain, its missing parts supplied by reference TRBV9 and TRBJ1-1, is DSGVTQTPKHLITATGQRVTLRCSPRSGDLSVYWYQQSLDQGLQFLIQYYNGEERAKGNILERFSAQQFPDLHSELNLSSLELGDSALYFCASSVVGDMNTEAFFGQGTRLTVV.

Here the CDR3 reads CASSSNRDSTGELFF. CDR3 nucleotide sequence: TGTGCCAGCAGTTCGAACAGGGACAGCACCGGGGAGCTGTTTTTT. The chain recombines TRBV12-3 or TRBV12-4 with TRBJ2-2; TRBD1 agrees at 7 bases. V shed 4 bases and J 4 bases; nucleotides not matched to a gene: 6. The length of the CDR3 is 15 residues.

This chain uses TRBV7-9 with TRBJ1-6, with 8 bases matching TRBD1. V lost 5 bases, J lost 7 bases, and 1 base stayed unmatched. The CDR3 has 13 residues. Germline CDR1 SEHNR, CDR2 FQNEAQ (reference sequence). The CDR3 coding sequence is TGTGCCAGCAGCGACAGGGGAAATTCACCCCTCCACTTT. As protein: CASSDRGNSPLHF.

In its sample, this clonotype was seen a few times. V gene TRBV19 combines with J gene TRBJ1-1; tentative D call: TRBD1 (6 bases). The CDR3 sequence is 13 residues long. V lost 6 bases and J lost 1, with 9 bases in between. Germline CDR1 is LNHDA and CDR2 is SQIVND (reference sequence). The CDR3 bases are TGTGCCAGTAGAGAACAGGGGAACACTGAAGCTTTCTTT. Translation gives CASREQGNTEAFF.

This clonotype was counted only a few times. V and J are TRBV12-3 or TRBV12-4 and TRBJ1-4, with 9 nucleotides matching TRBD1. The J segment lost 8 bases and the V segment lost 4 bases, leaving 5 bases of the junction unmatched. This CDR3 spans 14 amino acids. In DNA, the CDR3 is TGTGCCAGCAGTTCACAGGGGGCTGGCGAAAAACTGTTTTTT. Translation: CASSSQGAGEKLFF.

This sequence joins TRBV2 and TRBJ1-1, with D uncertain. This CDR3 has 12 residues. The V gene lost 7 bases and the J gene lost 8 bases, with 14 bases spanning the gap. Germline loops: CDR1 SNHLY, CDR2 FYNNEI. The CDR3 bases are TGTGCCAGCATTGGGAGTCGTAGAGAAGCTTTCTTT. This encodes CASIGSRREAFF.

In its sample, this clonotype was seen a few times. V and J are TRBV27 and TRBJ1-2, with D maybe TRBD1 (5 bases). This CDR3 has 18 residues. CDR1 is MNHEY, CDR2 SMNVEV, per germline (reference sequence). Trimming removed 2 bases from V and 3 bases from J, with 22 bases in between. The CDR3 nucleotides are TGTGCCAGCAGTTTAACCTGGGGTCTCAGGACGGGGGACTATGGCTACACCTTC. It codes for CASSLTWGLRTGDYGYTF.

This clonotype has a count of ten or more. The J gene is TRBJ2-7, the V gene TRBV29-1; maybe TRBD1 (6 bases). CDR3 length: 13 residues. V dropped 4 bases and J dropped 2 bases, with 12 bases sitting between them. CDR1 and CDR2 (germline): SQVTM, ANQGSEA. The DNA of the CDR3 is TGCAGCGTTGGGGACACAGCTGCCTACGAGCAGTACTTC. This translates into CSVGDTAAYEQYF.

The chain employs TRBV29-1 and TRBJ1-4; D ambiguous. This CDR3 is built from 15 residues. V was clipped by 0 bases and J by 4 bases, with 12 bases between them. Per germline, CDR1 SQVTM and CDR2 ANQGSEA. CDR3 residues: CSVEDQGSYNEKLFF. In DNA, the CDR3 is TGCAGCGTTGAAGATCAAGGCAGCTATAATGAAAAACTGTTTTTT.

The V call is TRBV27, the J call TRBJ2-1; D may be TRBD1 or TRBD2 (6 bases each). From germline, CDR1 is MNHEY and CDR2 SMNVEV (reference sequence). CDR3 length: 16 amino acids. The germline V and J ends were trimmed by 5 bases and 5 bases, with 19 bases remaining between them. The CDR3 loop is CASSPQGTYFDNEQFF. The CDR3 region has the DNA TGTGCCAGCAGTCCGCAGGGGACTTACTTCGACAATGAGCAGTTCTTC.

The table lists this clonotype with many counts. This chain joins TRBV7-6 and TRBJ2-1; D perhaps matches TRBD1 (6 bases). The CDR3 length is 16 residues. Germline V gene sequence: CDR1 SGHVS, CDR2 FNYEAQ. V was cut by 1 base and J by 1 base, with 11 bases left in between. This CDR3 is CASSLVPGDSYNEQFF. Written as DNA, the CDR3 is TGTGCCAGCAGCTTAGTGCCAGGGGATTCCTACAATGAGCAGTTCTTC.

This clonotype was picked up a small number of times. This chain joins TRBV7-9 and TRBJ2-3, with 9 bases that match TRBD1. CDR1 is SEHNR and CDR2 is FQNEAQ in the germline V gene (reference sequence). The CDR3 loop spans 15 amino acids. J lost 6 bases, V lost 2 bases, and 6 bases had no gene match. The CDR3 is CASSLTGGYSDTQYF. For the CDR3, the DNA is TGTGCCAGCAGCTTAACAGGGGGCTATTCTGATACGCAGTATTTT. The variable domain in full, with the rest retrieved from reference TRBV7-9 and TRBJ2-3, is DTGVSQNPRHKITKRGQNVTFRCDPISEHNRLYWYRQTLGQGPEFLTYFQNEAQLEKSRLLSDRFSAERPKGSFSTLEIQRTEQGDSAMYLCASSLTGGYSDTQYFGPGTRLTVL.